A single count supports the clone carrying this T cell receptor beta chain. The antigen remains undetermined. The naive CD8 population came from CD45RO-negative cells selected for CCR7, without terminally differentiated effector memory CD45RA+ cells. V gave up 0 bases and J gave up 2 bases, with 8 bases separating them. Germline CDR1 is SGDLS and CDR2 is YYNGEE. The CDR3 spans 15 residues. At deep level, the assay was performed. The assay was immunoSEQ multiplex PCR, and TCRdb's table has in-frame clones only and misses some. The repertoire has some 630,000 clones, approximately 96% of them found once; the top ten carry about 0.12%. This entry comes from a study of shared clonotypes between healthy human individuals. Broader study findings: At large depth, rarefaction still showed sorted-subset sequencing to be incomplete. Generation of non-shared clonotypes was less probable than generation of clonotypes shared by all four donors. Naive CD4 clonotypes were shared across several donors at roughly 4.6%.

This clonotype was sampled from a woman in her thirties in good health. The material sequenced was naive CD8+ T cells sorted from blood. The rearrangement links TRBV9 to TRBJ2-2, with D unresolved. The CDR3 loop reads CASSVDQANTGELFF. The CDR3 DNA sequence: TGTGCCAGCAGCGTAGATCAGGCCAACACCGGGGAGCTGTTTTTT.